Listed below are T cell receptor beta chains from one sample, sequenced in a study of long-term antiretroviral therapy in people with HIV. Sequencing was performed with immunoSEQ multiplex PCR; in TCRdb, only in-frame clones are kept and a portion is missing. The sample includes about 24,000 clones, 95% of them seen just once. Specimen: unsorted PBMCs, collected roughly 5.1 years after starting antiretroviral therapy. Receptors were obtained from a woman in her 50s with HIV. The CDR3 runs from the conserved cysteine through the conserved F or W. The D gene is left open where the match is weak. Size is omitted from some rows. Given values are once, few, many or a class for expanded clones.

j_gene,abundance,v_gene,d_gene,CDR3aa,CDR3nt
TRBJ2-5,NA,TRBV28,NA,CASSRDSRQETQYF,TGTGCCAGCAGCCGAGACTCGAGGCAAGAGACCCAGTACTTC
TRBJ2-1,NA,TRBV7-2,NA,CASSPDSASYNEQFF,TGTGCCAGCAGCCCGGACAGTGCGAGTTACAATGAGCAGTTCTTC
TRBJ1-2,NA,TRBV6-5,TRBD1,CASSPSGTGSYTF,TGTGCCAGCAGCCCCTCCGGGACAGGAAGCTACACCTTC
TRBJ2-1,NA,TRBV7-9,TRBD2,CASLEASGDNEQFF,TGTGCCAGCCTTGAGGCTAGCGGAGACAATGAGCAGTTCTTC
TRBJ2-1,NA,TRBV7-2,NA,CASSRPQGYGGNYNEQFF,TGTGCCAGCAGTCGTCCCCAGGGTTACGGGGGAAATTACAATGAGCAGTTCTTC
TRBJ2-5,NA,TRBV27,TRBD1,CASSTGGRETQYF,TGTGCCAGCAGTACAGGGGGCCGAGAGACCCAGTACTTC
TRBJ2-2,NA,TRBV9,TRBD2,CASSSPWGLAGRNTGELFF,TGTGCCAGCAGCTCACCCTGGGGACTAGCGGGGAGGAACACCGGGGAGCTGTTTTTT
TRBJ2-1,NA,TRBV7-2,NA,CASSLVHGGRYNEQFF,TGTGCCAGCAGCTTAGTGCATGGGGGGAGGTACAATGAGCAGTTCTTC
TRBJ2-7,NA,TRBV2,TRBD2,CASSEAVAGGLEQYF,TGTGCCAGCAGTGAAGCGGTAGCGGGAGGCTTGGAGCAGTACTTC
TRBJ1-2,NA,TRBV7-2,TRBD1,CASSVGTVYGYTF,TGTGCCAGCAGCGTAGGGACAGTCTATGGCTACACCTTC
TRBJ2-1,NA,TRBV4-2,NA,CASSPDAISSYNEQFF,TGTGCCAGCAGCCCCGATGCCATTTCGTCCTACAATGAGCAGTTCTTC
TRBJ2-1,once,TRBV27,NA,CASSLSGATKQFF,TGTGCCAGCAGTTTAAGTGGGGCGACTAAGCAGTTCTTC
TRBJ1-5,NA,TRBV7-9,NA,CASSSQGSNQPQHF,TGTGCCAGCAGTTCTCAGGGATCTAATCAGCCCCAGCATTTT
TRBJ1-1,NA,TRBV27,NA,CASSRFQGRAFF,TGTGCCAGCAGCAGATTCCAGGGACGAGCTTTCTTT
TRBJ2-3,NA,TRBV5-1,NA,CASSLARASSTDTQYF,TGCGCCAGCAGCCTGGCGCGAGCCTCTAGCACAGATACGCAGTATTTT
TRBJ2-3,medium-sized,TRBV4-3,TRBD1,CASSQSGTGVTDTQYF,TGCGCCAGCAGCCAATCCGGGACAGGGGTCACAGATACGCAGTATTTT
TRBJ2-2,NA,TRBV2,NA,CASSEFADTGELFF,TGTGCCAGCAGTGAGTTTGCGGACACCGGGGAGCTGTTTTTT
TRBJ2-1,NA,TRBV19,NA,CASSITYSNEQFF,TGTGCCAGTAGTATAACCTACTCCAATGAGCAGTTCTTC
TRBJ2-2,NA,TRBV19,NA,CASFDLVTGELFF,TGTGCCAGTTTTGATTTAGTCACCGGGGAGCTGTTTTTT
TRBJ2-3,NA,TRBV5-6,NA,CASSFRTGSTSLYPTQYF,TGTGCCAGCAGCTTTAGGACAGGTAGTACTAGCCTGTACCCAACGCAGTATTTT
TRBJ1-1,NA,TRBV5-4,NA,CASSLWGATEAFF,TGTGCCAGCAGCTTGTGGGGGGCCACTGAAGCTTTCTTT
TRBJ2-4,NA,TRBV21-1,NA,CASSKGIGRGGTKNIQYF,TGTGCCAGCAGCAAAGGAATTGGTAGGGGGGGAACCAAAAACATTCAGTACTTC
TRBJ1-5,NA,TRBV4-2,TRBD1,CASSRGTGENQPQHF,TGTGCCAGCAGCCGGGGGACAGGGGAGAATCAGCCCCAGCATTTT
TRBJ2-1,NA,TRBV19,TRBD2,CASSMGLAGERWNEQFF,TGTGCCAGTAGTATGGGACTAGCGGGAGAGAGGTGGAATGAGCAGTTCTTC
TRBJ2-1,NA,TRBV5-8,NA,CASSLVDSLSSYNEQFF,TGTGCCAGCAGCTTGGTGGACAGTCTTAGCTCCTACAATGAGCAGTTCTTC
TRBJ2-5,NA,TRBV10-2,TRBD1,CASSESQGVRETQYF,TGCGCCAGCAGTGAGTCCCAGGGGGTGCGGGAGACCCAGTACTTC
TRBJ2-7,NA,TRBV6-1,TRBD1,CASSEAGTGGSYEQYF,TGTGCCAGCAGTGAAGCGGGGACAGGGGGCTCCTACGAGCAGTACTTC
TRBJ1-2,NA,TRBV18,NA,CASSPPAGLAGYTF,TGTGCCAGCTCACCACCGGCAGGGTTGGCTGGCTACACCTTC
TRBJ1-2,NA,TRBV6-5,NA,CASSYSLGANYGYTF,TGTGCCAGCAGTTACTCATTGGGAGCAAACTATGGCTACACCTTC
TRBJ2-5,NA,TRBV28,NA,CASSLLSLRETQYF,TGTGCCAGCAGTTTATTGTCACTTAGAGAGACCCAGTACTTC
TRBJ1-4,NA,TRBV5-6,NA,CASSFYRTEKLFF,TGTGCCAGCAGCTTTTATAGGACAGAAAAACTGTTTTTT
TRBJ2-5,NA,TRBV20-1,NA,CSYVQETQYF,TGCAGTTACGTCCAAGAGACCCAGTACTTC
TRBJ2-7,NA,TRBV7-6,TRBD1,CASSLGTGSYEQYF,TGTGCCAGCAGCTTAGGGACAGGGAGCTACGAGCAGTACTTC
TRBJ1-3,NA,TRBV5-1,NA,CASSLGPPGGSGNTIYF,TGCGCCAGCAGCTTGGGTCCCCCCGGGGGGTCTGGAAACACCATATATTTT
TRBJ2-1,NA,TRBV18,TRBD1,CASSPGQGWNEQFF,TGTGCCAGCTCACCGGGACAGGGGTGGAATGAGCAGTTCTTC
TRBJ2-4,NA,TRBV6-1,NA,CASSESTSPNIQYF,TGTGCCAGCAGTGAATCTACTTCCCCAAACATTCAGTACTTC
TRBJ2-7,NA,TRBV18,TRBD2,CASSTLAGTYEQYF,TGTGCCAGCTCAACACTAGCGGGGACCTACGAGCAGTACTTC
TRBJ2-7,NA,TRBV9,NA,CASSVGVSSYEQYF,TGTGCCAGCAGCGTAGGGGTCAGCTCCTACGAGCAGTACTTC
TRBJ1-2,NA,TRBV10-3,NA,CAISESTRTGNYGYTF,TGTGCCATCAGTGAGTCGACCCGCACCGGTAACTATGGCTACACCTTC
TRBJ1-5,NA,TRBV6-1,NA,CASRHGGNSNQPQHF,TGTGCCAGCAGGCACGGGGGAAATAGCAATCAGCCCCAGCATTTT
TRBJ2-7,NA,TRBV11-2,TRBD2,CASSKLAGGAYEQYF,TGTGCCAGCAGCAAACTAGCGGGAGGGGCCTACGAGCAGTACTTC
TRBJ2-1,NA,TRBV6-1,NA,CASSEGSYNEQFF,TGTGCCAGCAGTGAAGGCAGCTACAATGAGCAGTTCTTC
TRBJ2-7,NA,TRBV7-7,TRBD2,CASSHGLAGTYEQYF,TGTGCCAGCAGCCACGGTCTAGCGGGAACTTACGAGCAGTACTTC
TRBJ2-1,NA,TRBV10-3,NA,CAILGENSYNEQFF,TGTGCCATTCTCGGAGAGAACTCCTACAATGAGCAGTTCTTC
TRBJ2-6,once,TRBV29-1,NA,CSAGTDSSGANVLTF,TGCAGCGCCGGGACTGACAGCTCCGGGGCCAACGTCCTGACTTTC
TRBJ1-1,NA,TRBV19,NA,CASSIWGGENTEAFF,TGTGCCAGTAGTATATGGGGAGGGGAGAACACTGAAGCTTTCTTT
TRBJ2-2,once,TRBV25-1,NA,CASTPSEGGWAGELFF,TGTGCCAGCACCCCCTCCGAGGGAGGCTGGGCCGGGGAGCTGTTTTTT
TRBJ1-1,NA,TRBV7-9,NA,CASTQGSTEAFF,TGTGCCAGCACCCAGGGGAGCACTGAAGCTTTCTTT
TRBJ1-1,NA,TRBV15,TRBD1,CATSRPAGQGNTEAFF,TGTGCCACCAGCAGACCAGCTGGACAGGGGAACACTGAAGCTTTCTTT
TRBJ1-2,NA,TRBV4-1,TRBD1,CASSQSLLTGTGRGYTF,TGCGCCAGCAGCCAATCCCTCTTAACCGGGACAGGGCGTGGCTACACCTTC
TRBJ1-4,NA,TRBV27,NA,CASSLRVPGTALNEKLFF,TGTGCCAGCAGTTTAAGGGTCCCCGGGACCGCCTTGAATGAAAAACTGTTTTTT
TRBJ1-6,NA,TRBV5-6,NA,CASSFGQTNSPLHF,TGTGCCAGCAGCTTTGGACAGACGAATTCACCCCTCCACTTT
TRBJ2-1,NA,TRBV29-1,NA,CSVDLMRGFNEQFF,TGCAGCGTTGATCTTATGCGGGGATTTAATGAGCAGTTCTTC
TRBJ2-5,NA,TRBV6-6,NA,CASSSGFGETQYF,TGTGCCAGCAGTTCAGGGTTCGGAGAGACCCAGTACTTC